These T cell receptor beta chains were read from a single sample in a study of a mutant IDH1 vaccine in newly diagnosed glioma. Profiled with immunoSEQ multiplex PCR; TCRdb holds only in-frame clones, not every one. The sample comprises over 95,000 clones, roughly 88% of which are singletons, and roughly 0.61% rests with the top ten. Antigens of these TCRs are unknown. Material: PBMCs, obtained from a glioma patient whose treatment included an IDH1 peptide vaccine. The source is a woman aged 50 to 65 with glioma. Both conserved end residues are part of each CDR3. Fields, in order: J gene, clone size, D gene, V gene, CDR3 DNA, CDR3 protein. The D gene is left open where the match is weak. Some rows have no size entry. The others give once, few or many, or a class for an expanded clone.

>TRBJ1-2|once|-|TRBV6-5
TGTGCCAGCATCCCGGACACTAACTATGGCTACACCTTC
CASIPDTNYGYTF
>TRBJ2-1|-|TRBD1|TRBV4-1
TGCGCCAGCAGCCATCCCGGGGACAGGGCTTACAATGAGCAGTTCTTC
CASSHPGDRAYNEQFF
>TRBJ2-1|-|-|TRBV19
TGTGCCAGTAGCCTAGCGAATGAGCAGTTCTTC
CASSLANEQFF
>TRBJ2-3|-|TRBD1|TRBV7-9
TGTGCCAGCAGCACCTTCACAGGGGACGGTAGGACAGATACGCAGTATTTT
CASSTFTGDGRTDTQYF
>TRBJ2-2|-|TRBD2|TRBV5-6
TGTGCCAGCAGCTTAGTAGGGTGGACTAGCGGAGCGAACACCGGGGAGCTGTTTTTT
CASSLVGWTSGANTGELFF
>TRBJ2-5|-|-|TRBV7-9
TGTGCCAGCAACCCGGGAACAGGTCCTAAAGAGACCCAGTACTTC
CASNPGTGPKETQYF
>TRBJ1-4|-|-|TRBV27
TGTGCCAGCAGTTCAGTGGCAACTAATGAAAAACTGTTTTTT
CASSSVATNEKLFF
>TRBJ1-1|once|-|TRBV10-3
TGTGCCATCAGTGGTGGGGCAGGGGCAAACACTGAAGCTTTCTTT
CAISGGAGANTEAFF
>TRBJ2-5|few|-|TRBV20-1
TGCAGTGCCCCGCCCCGAGAGACCCAGTACTTC
CSAPPRETQYF
>TRBJ2-1|-|-|TRBV27
TGTGCCAGCAGTTTATTCGGAAAGGGAGACAATGAGCAGTTCTTC
CASSLFGKGDNEQFF
>TRBJ2-2|-|-|TRBV7-9
TGTGCCGGGACCGGGGAGCTGTTTTTT
CAGTGELFF
>TRBJ1-1|-|-|TRBV18
TGTGCCAGCTCAGCTTTGGACGGGAACACTGAAGCTTTCTTT
CASSALDGNTEAFF
>TRBJ2-3|once|-|TRBV7-9
TGTGCCATCGGGGGACGCACAGATACGCAGTATTTT
CAIGGRTDTQYF
>TRBJ1-1|-|-|TRBV5-1
TGCGCCAGCAAAGCTTGGGGCAGGGGAAGGTCCACTGAAGCTTTCTTT
CASKAWGRGRSTEAFF
>TRBJ1-1|once|-|TRBV6-1
TGTGCCCTCCAGAAGGGGAACACTGAAGCTTTCTTT
CALQKGNTEAFF
>TRBJ1-1|few|-|TRBV19
TGTGCCAGTAGTATGGGCAGGGGCAGGACTGAAGCTTTCTTT
CASSMGRGRTEAFF
>TRBJ1-6|-|TRBD1|TRBV6-5
TGTGCCAGCAGTTACTCTGGGACAGGGGGAGAATCACCCCTCCACTTT
CASSYSGTGGESPLHF
>TRBJ2-1|few|-|TRBV11-2
TGTGCCAGCAAGGCGGAGCAATCCTACAATGAGCAGTTCTTC
CASKAEQSYNEQFF
>TRBJ2-7|-|-|TRBV28
TGTGCCAGCGGTATCCGGAGCGACCAGTACTTC
CASGIRSDQYF
>TRBJ2-1|-|TRBD2|TRBV19
TGTGCCAGTAGTATCACTAGCGGGAACTCCTACAATGAGCAGTTCTTC
CASSITSGNSYNEQFF
>TRBJ2-3|-|TRBD1|TRBV11-2
TGTGCCAGCAGCTTGGGACAGCACACAGATACGCAGTATTTT
CASSLGQHTDTQYF
>TRBJ2-1|once|-|TRBV15
TGTGCCACCAGCAGAGCTAGACTCAGTGAGCAGTTCTTC
CATSRARLSEQFF